This T cell receptor (beta chain) comes out of a study of blood T cell repertoires in COVID-19. Overall study context: Researchers got acute and convalescent COVID-19 samples from the United States, Italy and Spain. PBMCs, B-cell-depleted T cells, or T cells were the source of the cDNA or gDNA that made up the material.

V lost 2 bases to trimming and J lost 6 bases; unmatched junction nucleotides: 5. The CDR3 length is 15 residues. Per the germline V gene, CDR1 is SGHRS and CDR2 is YFSETQ. The table came from immunoSEQ multiplex PCR; TCRdb's copy has only in-frame clones and leaves some out. There are around 280,000 clones in the sample; approximately 83% occur only once, and 2% to 2.5% lies in the top ten. Sequenced: peripheral blood. This TCR came from a woman in her twenties or thirties who had recovered from COVID-19. The rearrangement joins TRBV5-1 to TRBJ1-5, with 10 bases fitting TRBD1. The CDR3 region has the DNA TGCGCCAGCAGCTTAGGGACAGGGGAACTTCAGCCCCAGCATTTT. It is translated as CASSLGTGELQPQHF.